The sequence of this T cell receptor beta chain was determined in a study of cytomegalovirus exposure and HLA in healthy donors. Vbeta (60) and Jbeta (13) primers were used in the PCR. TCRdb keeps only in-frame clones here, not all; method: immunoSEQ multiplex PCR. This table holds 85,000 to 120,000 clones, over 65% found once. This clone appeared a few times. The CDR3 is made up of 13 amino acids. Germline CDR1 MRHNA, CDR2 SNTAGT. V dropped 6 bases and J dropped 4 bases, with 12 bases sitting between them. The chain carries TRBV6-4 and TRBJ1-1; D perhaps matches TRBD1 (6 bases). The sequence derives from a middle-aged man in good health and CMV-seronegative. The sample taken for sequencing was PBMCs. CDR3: CASRDQGGTEAFF. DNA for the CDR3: TGTGCCAGCAGGGATCAAGGGGGCACTGAAGCTTTCTTT.